The 14 T cell receptor beta chains below come from one sample, sequenced in a study of breast tumors, draining lymph nodes, adjacent tissues. Via MiXCR, TCRdb re-called the multiplex PCR reads, giving one row per CDR3 protein. The sample holds about 180,000 distinct CDR3 sequences, 30% to 35% seen once. Samples came from axillary lymph nodes draining the breast cancer. Sequenced material: axillary lymph node tissue. These receptors all stem from a female donor with breast cancer. Some clones in this sample may be carry-over from other donors' samples.

The chain combines TRBV6-5 with TRBJ1-3, with 7 bases lining up with TRBD1. The CDR3 contains 13 residues. Trimming removed 6 bases from V and 3 bases from J; junction bases left unmatched: 2. The germline V gene has CDR1 MNHEY and CDR2 SVGAGI. The CDR3 region has the DNA TGTGCCAGCAGCACAGGGGATGGAAACACCATATATTTT. Translating gives CASSTGDGNTIYF.

The sample holds many counts of this clonotype. CDR3 sequence (DNA): TGTGCCAGCAGCTTGAGGCTGGGGCGAGGAGAGACCCAGTACTTC. Translated, it gives CASSLRLGRGETQYF. The rearrangement links TRBV5-6 to TRBJ2-5; possibly TRBD1 for D (5 bases). The CDR3 totals 15 residues. V was trimmed by 1 base and J by 4 bases, leaving 14 bases between them. Looked up from germline, CDR1 is SGHDT and CDR2 is YYEEEE.

A remark on this clonotype: This may come from a read error, since a much larger clone is one base off. CDR3 region: CSASPLRGATSREQYF. DNA of the CDR3: TGCAGTGCTAGCCCGCTGCGGGGCGCAACATCTCGAGAGCAGTACTTC. This chain joins TRBV20-1 and TRBJ2-7, with D tentatively TRBD2 (6 bases). The germline V and J ends were trimmed by 3 bases and 7 bases, with 25 bases remaining between them. This CDR3 is built from 16 residues. Looked up from germline, CDR1 is DFQATT and CDR2 is SNEGSKA (reference sequence).

This clonotype was recorded at least ten times. CDR3 sequence: CASSSYTTLDRGYTF. Written as DNA, the CDR3 is TGTGCCAGCAGCTCATATACGACATTGGACCGCGGCTACACCTTC. The chain employs TRBV7-9 and TRBJ1-2; D is ambiguous. The CDR3 runs to 15 residues. Trimming shortened V by 4 bases and J by 8 bases, and 20 bases separated the two germline ends. Germline lookup yields CDR1 SEHNR and CDR2 FQNEAQ (reference sequence).

The table lists this clonotype with many counts. V gene TRBV20-1 combines with J gene TRBJ2-1, with D perhaps matching TRBD2 (6 bases). This CDR3 region has 14 residues. Germline values: CDR1 DFQATT, CDR2 SNEGSKA (reference sequence). Trimming shortened V by 5 bases and J by 3 bases, and 14 bases separated the two germline ends. The CDR3 DNA reads as TGCAGTGCTCCAATTCGGGACTTCTACAATGAGCAGTTCTTC. Protein sequence: CSAPIRDFYNEQFF.

V is TRBV6-1 and J is TRBJ2-5, with 7 nucleotides matching TRBD2. V lost 5 bases, J lost 3 bases, and 18 bases stayed unmatched. The CDR3 extends over 18 amino acids. Germline loops: CDR1 MNHNS, CDR2 SASEGT. CDR3 DNA sequence: TGTGCCAGCAGTCGCTGGGGGTGGCTAGCGGTTCGAAAAGAGACCCAGTACTTC. It specifies CASSRWGWLAVRKETQYF.

This clonotype came up many times. V and J are TRBV19 and TRBJ2-2; D is possibly TRBD1 (5 bases). Trimming removed 8 bases at V and 1 base at J, with 8 bases between. Germline V lookup: CDR1 LNHDA, CDR2 SQIVND (reference sequence). The CDR3 sequence is 13 residues long. The CDR3 DNA sequence: TGTGCCAGTCGACAGCGGAACACCGGGGAGCTGTTTTTT. Amino acid sequence: CASRQRNTGELFF.

V is TRBV28 and J is TRBJ2-2; D might be TRBD2 (7 bases). The CDR3 covers 15 residues. In germline, CDR1 is MDHEN, CDR2 SYDVKM. V was clipped by 5 bases and J by 5 bases, with 15 bases between them. CDR3 nucleotides: TGTGCCAGCAGTCTTGGGGGGGCGGGGACCGGGGAGCTGTTTTTT. Its protein is CASSLGGAGTGELFF.

The V and J genes are TRBV12-3 or TRBV12-4 and TRBJ2-5, with 10 bases matching TRBD1. This CDR3 has 16 residues. The V segment lost 6 bases and the J segment 0 bases; nucleotides outside the gene matches: 7. CDR3 residues: CASSPGTGVYQETQYF. CDR3 nucleotide sequence: TGTGCCAGCAGCCCTGGGACAGGGGTGTACCAAGAGACCCAGTACTTC.

This rearrangement joins TRBV4-1 to TRBJ2-5, with D perhaps given as TRBD1 or TRBD2 (6 bases each). The CDR3 length is 17 residues. The germline gives CDR1 MGHRA, CDR2 YSYEKL. V was trimmed by 0 bases and J by 2 bases, leaving 16 bases between them. In nucleotides, the CDR3 is TGCGCCAGCAGCCAAGACTACCCGGGGGCGATACAAGAGACCCAGTACTTC. This gives the protein CASSQDYPGAIQETQYF.

The V and J genes are TRBV10-3 and TRBJ2-2; either TRBD1 or TRBD2 may fit D (5 bases each). This CDR3 region has 14 residues. Germline CDR1 is ENHRY and CDR2 is SYGVKD. Trimming cost V 7 bases and J 4 bases, with 13 bases left between them. This CDR3 is CAIMGTRLTGELFF. For the CDR3, the DNA is TGTGCCATCATGGGGACGAGACTCACCGGGGAGCTGTTTTTT.

This clonotype was detected a few times. It may be a read error: a sequence one base away is much more abundant. The chain employs TRBV11-3 and TRBJ2-1; 10 bases are a match to TRBD2. This CDR3 spans 14 amino acids. V dropped 6 bases and J dropped 6; count of bases not matched to a gene: 5. Germline-derived CDR1 and CDR2 are SGHNT and YENEEA. The CDR3 spells CASRSSGGSNEQFF. DNA for the CDR3: TGTGCCAGCAGATCTAGCGGGGGTTCCAATGAGCAGTTCTTC.

In its sample, this clonotype was seen a few times. This may be a read error: a much more frequent sequence differs by one nucleotide. The chain combines TRBV20-1 with TRBJ2-1; no firm D call. The CDR3 spans 11 residues. Germline V gene lookup returns CDR1 DFQATT and CDR2 SNEGSKA (reference sequence). The CDR3 bases are TGCAGTGCTAGTTCCTTCGATGAGCAGTCCTTC. This gives the protein CSASSFDEQSF.

The sample holds a few counts of this clonotype. This chain links TRBV6-5 with TRBJ2-7; D perhaps matches TRBD1 (7 bases). The CDR3 has 16 amino acids. CDR1 MNHEY and CDR2 SVGAGI come from the germline V gene. Trimming left V 0 bases short and J 2 bases short, with 14 bases between. Written as DNA, the CDR3 is TGTGCCAGCAGTTACTCGAGCAGGGGGGCTCCCTACGAGCAGTACTTC. Protein: CASSYSSRGAPYEQYF.